One and the same sample provided the 25 T cell receptor beta chains below, sequenced in a study of identifying expanded T cells in peripheral blood. Clones were read by immunoSEQ multiplex PCR, and TCRdb kept only the in-frame ones, dropping some. The sample records 55,000 to 75,000 clones, over 75% being singletons. Sequencing was performed on blood. The source is a person aged 18-69 years in good health.

The table lists this clone with a count of one. The rearrangement uses TRBV30 and TRBJ2-2; D not resolved. V lost 2 bases to trimming and J lost 2 bases, with 9 bases between them. The germline V gene encodes CDR1 GTSNPN and CDR2 SVGIG (reference sequence). This CDR3 contains 14 residues. CDR3 DNA: TGTGCCTGGAGTAAAGGGTTTAACACCGGGGAGCTGTTTTTT. Residues: CAWSKGFNTGELFF.

DNA of the CDR3: TGTGCCAGCAGCCCCCGGGACAGGGACGAAAAACTGTTTTTT. It yields the protein CASSPRDRDEKLFF. This chain links TRBV7-9 with TRBJ1-4, with TRBD1 matching 9 bases. CDR1 is SEHNR, CDR2 FQNEAQ, per germline (reference sequence). V shed 5 bases, J shed 8 bases, and the junction held 6 bases outside the gene matches. The CDR3 length is 14 residues.

In DNA form, the CDR3 reads TGTGCCAGCAGTGAGGTAGGGACAGGGGGCTACGAGCAGTACTTC. Protein sequence: CASSEVGTGGYEQYF. The V gene is TRBV6-1, the J gene TRBJ2-7; 11 positions agree with TRBD1. Germline lookup yields CDR1 MNHNS and CDR2 SASEGT. This CDR3 comprises 15 residues. Trimming at V came to 3 bases and at J to 3 bases, leaving 4 bases not matched to a gene.

The J gene is TRBJ1-1, the V gene TRBV5-1; D perhaps matches TRBD1 (6 bases). Germline loops: CDR1 SGHRS, CDR2 YFSETQ. The V end lost 0 bases, the J end lost 3 bases, and 27 bases lay between the germline ends. CDR3 length: 20 residues. The CDR3 protein is CASSLVVLSGARGQDTEAFF. The CDR3 region has the DNA TGCGCCAGCAGCTTGGTGGTTCTTTCGGGGGCGCGAGGTCAGGACACTGAAGCTTTCTTT.

The chain has TRBV9 and TRBJ2-7; TRBD2 matches at 8 bases. This CDR3 contains 12 residues. V shed 4 bases, J shed 6 bases, and the junction held 3 bases outside the gene matches. CDR1 and CDR2 (germline): SGDLS, YYNGEE. CDR3 residues: CASSPGGAEQYF. The CDR3, as DNA: TGTGCCAGCAGCCCGGGGGGGGCCGAGCAGTACTTC.

CDR3 in DNA: TGTGCCATGGGGGACGGGAACACTGAAGCTTTCTTT. This gives the protein CAMGDGNTEAFF. The chain couples TRBV28 to TRBJ1-1, with TRBD1 as a possible D gene (5 bases). In germline, CDR1 is MDHEN, CDR2 SYDVKM. The CDR3 totals 12 residues. V dropped 10 bases and J dropped 1 base, with 10 bases sitting between them. Full variable domain (remainder filled in from reference TRBV28 and TRBJ1-1): DVKVTQSSRYLVKRTGEKVFLECVQDMDHENMFWYRQDPGLGLRLIYFSYDVKMKEKGDIPEGYSVSREKKERFSLILESASTNQTSMYLCAMGDGNTEAFFGQGTRLTVV.

The chain couples TRBV6-1 to TRBJ2-7; no reliable D call. The V gene's germline CDR1 is MNHNS and CDR2 SASEGT. Trimming left V 3 bases short and J 4 bases short, with 10 bases between. This CDR3 region has 13 residues. The CDR3 sequence: CASSDPPRYEQYF. For the CDR3, the DNA is TGTGCCAGCAGTGACCCCCCCAGATACGAGCAGTACTTC.

J is TRBJ1-1 and V is TRBV4-1; TRBD1 is a possible D gene (6 bases). Germline CDR1 and CDR2: MGHRA and YSYEKL. V shed 1 base and J shed 1 base, with 10 bases lying between them. The CDR3 is 15 residues long. DNA for the CDR3: TGCGCCAGCAGCCAAGTGAGGGGGGGGAACACTGAAGCTTTCTTT. It encodes CASSQVRGGNTEAFF.

The V and J genes are TRBV9 and TRBJ1-1; D remains ambiguous. Germline V gives CDR1 SGDLS, CDR2 YYNGEE. The V and J ends lost 0 bases and 0 bases respectively, with 21 bases between them. CDR3 length: 19 residues. The CDR3 nucleotides read TGTGCCAGCAGCGTAGCTTCGGGCCCGGGGTTTTCGTTGAACACTGAAGCTTTCTTT. Translating gives CASSVASGPGFSLNTEAFF.

The V call is TRBV16, the J call TRBJ1-2; TRBD1 might be the D (6 bases). The CDR3 runs to 14 residues. Germline V gene sequence: CDR1 KGHSY, CDR2 FQNENV. V lost 0 bases and J lost 7, with 12 bases in between. Written as DNA, the CDR3 is TGTGCCAGCAGCCAATCAGAACAGGGCTCTGGCTACACCTTC. The encoded protein is CASSQSEQGSGYTF.

V and J are TRBV27 and TRBJ1-1, with D unclear. In germline, CDR1 is MNHEY, CDR2 SMNVEV (reference sequence). This CDR3 region has 15 residues. The V end lost 5 bases, the J end lost 3 bases, and 16 bases lay between the germline ends. The CDR3 region is CASSPRYGRDTEAFF. For the CDR3, the DNA is TGTGCCAGCAGTCCTAGATACGGGAGGGACACTGAAGCTTTCTTT.

The CDR3 bases are TGTGCCAGCAGTTTCCGCGTCGAGCAGTACTTC. It encodes CASSFRVEQYF. The chain couples TRBV28 to TRBJ2-7; unclear D gene. The germline V and J ends were trimmed by 3 bases and 6 bases, with 6 bases remaining between them. Germline-derived CDR1 and CDR2 are MDHEN and SYDVKM. This CDR3 has 11 residues.

The J gene is TRBJ1-1, the V gene TRBV4-3; D uncertain. The germline V gene has CDR1 LGHNA and CDR2 YSLEER. V was pared by 0 bases and J by 4 bases, with 6 bases between. The CDR3 runs to 13 residues. The CDR3 region has the DNA TGCGCCAGCAGCCAAGATCGCGGCACTGAAGCTTTCTTT. Translating it yields CASSQDRGTEAFF.

The rearrangement links TRBV6-4 to TRBJ2-3; weak D call: TRBD1 (5 bases). The germline gives CDR1 MRHNA, CDR2 SNTAGT. V was clipped by 4 bases and J by 0 bases, with 8 bases between them. The length of the CDR3 is 14 residues. The CDR3 region is CASSAGSSTDTQYF. The CDR3 bases are TGTGCCAGCAGTGCAGGGTCCAGCACAGATACGCAGTATTTT.

V is TRBV6-1 and J is TRBJ1-5; possible D gene TRBD1, 6 bases. V was pared by 6 bases and J by 5 bases, with 14 bases between. The germline V gene encodes CDR1 MNHNS and CDR2 SASEGT. The CDR3 runs 14 residues. CDR3 in amino acids: CASRVVEGDQPQHF. Written as DNA, the CDR3 is TGTGCCAGCAGGGTGGTGGAGGGGGATCAGCCCCAGCATTTT.

V and J are TRBV6-1 and TRBJ1-1, with D uncertain. The length of the CDR3 is 13 residues. In germline, CDR1 is MNHNS, CDR2 SASEGT. Deletions cut 5 bases from V and 1 base from J, with 8 bases between. The CDR3 here is CASSQRENTEAFF. CDR3 coding DNA: TGTGCCAGCAGTCAACGGGAGAACACTGAAGCTTTCTTT.

This clone occurred a few times. This chain uses TRBV5-4 with TRBJ1-6; the D gene is possibly TRBD1 (6 bases). V was trimmed by 4 bases and J by 5 bases, leaving 13 bases between them. The length of the CDR3 is 15 residues. In germline, CDR1 is SGHNT, CDR2 YYREEE (reference sequence). In DNA form, the CDR3 reads TGTGCCAGCAGCGTCCCGGGACACGATAATTCACCCCTCCACTTT. Protein product: CASSVPGHDNSPLHF.

This sequence joins TRBV19 and TRBJ2-1, with TRBD2 matching 10 bases. The V gene end was trimmed by 3 bases and the J gene end by 6 bases; junction bases not matched to a gene: 8. This CDR3 spans 16 amino acids. Germline-derived CDR1 and CDR2 are LNHDA and SQIVND (reference sequence). CDR3 coding DNA: TGTGCCAGTAGTATTATCAGGACTAGCGGCGCCAATGAGCAGTTCTTC. This encodes CASSIIRTSGANEQFF.

This rearrangement joins TRBV2 to TRBJ2-3; tentatively, D is TRBD1 or TRBD2 (6 bases each). Germline V lookup: CDR1 SNHLY, CDR2 FYNNEI. V was cut by 7 bases and J by 5 bases, with 16 bases left in between. The CDR3 totals 14 residues. CDR3 protein: CASNIEKGGDTQYF. In DNA, the CDR3 is TGTGCCAGCAACATTGAGAAGGGGGGAGATACGCAGTATTTT.

This clone appeared a single time. This rearrangement joins TRBV7-3 to TRBJ2-2, with no clear D. Trimming left V 5 bases short and J 2 bases short, with 6 bases between. The CDR3 contains 13 residues. Germline CDR1 reads SGHTA; CDR2 reads FQGTGA. CDR3 sequence (DNA): TGTGCCAGCAGCGCTGGTAACACCGGGGAGCTGTTTTTT. Translating it yields CASSAGNTGELFF.

The chain recombines TRBV30 with TRBJ2-2; TRBD1 is a possible D gene (5 bases). This CDR3 is 13 amino acids long. Looked up from germline, CDR1 is GTSNPN and CDR2 is SVGIG (reference sequence). Trimming stripped 5 bases from V and 2 bases from J, with 9 bases between. The CDR3, as DNA: TGTGCCTGGTCGCAGGGAAACACCGGGGAGCTGTTTTTT. Translated: CAWSQGNTGELFF.

This chain connects TRBV19 to TRBJ1-2; perhaps TRBD1 as D (5 bases). CDR3 length equals 15 residues. CDR1 is LNHDA, CDR2 SQIVND, per germline (reference sequence). Trimming took 1 base from V and 7 from J, leaving 16 bases between them. The CDR3 DNA is TGTGCCAGTAGTATAGCCGGACAAGGATCCGCTGGCTACACCTTC. Protein: CASSIAGQGSAGYTF.

This chain links TRBV4-2 with TRBJ1-1; 7 bases line up with TRBD1. The CDR3 is 18 amino acids. Germline-derived CDR1 and CDR2 are LGHNA and YNFKEQ. V trimming: 3 bases; J trimming: 0 bases; junction bases outside the gene matches: 13. This CDR3 is CASSHARGRDSMNTEAFF. CDR3 nucleotides: TGTGCCAGCAGCCACGCCCGGGGGAGGGACAGTATGAACACTGAAGCTTTCTTT.

This chain uses TRBV6-5 with TRBJ1-2, with TRBD1 matching over 7 bases. V lost 7 bases and J lost 4; bases outside the gene matches: 6. CDR3 length: 13 residues. Germline V gene sequence: CDR1 MNHEY, CDR2 SVGAGI. CDR3 amino acids: CASTRDSVYGYTF. In nucleotides, the CDR3 is TGTGCCAGCACCCGGGACAGCGTCTATGGCTACACCTTC.

The chain couples TRBV10-3 to TRBJ2-7, with TRBD1 matching 9 bases. Trimming took 7 bases from V and 2 from J; bases not matched to a gene: 6. In germline, CDR1 is ENHRY, CDR2 SYGVKD. The CDR3 length is 14 residues. The CDR3, as DNA: TGTGCCATCACCCCGGGACAGGGCACCTACGAGCAGTACTTC. Translated, it gives CAITPGQGTYEQYF.